This T cell receptor beta chain was recovered during a study of cytomegalovirus exposure and HLA in healthy donors. This CDR3 has 15 residues. Germline CDR1 SGDLS, CDR2 YYNGEE. After removal of 4 bases from V and 4 bases from J, the junction contained 9 bases not matched to a gene. About this clone: Its antigen is not identified.

Findings and limits, study-wide: For cytomegalovirus status, the classifier reportedly gave diagnoses with high specificity and sensitivity. The majority of TCR sequences were rare, yet some public TCRs appeared in many donors. The tendency of first-cohort TCR clusters to co-occur in the approximately 120 validation repertoires was identified by a subsequent analysis.

Only in-frame clones appear in the TCRdb table, and some are missing; sequencing was by immunoSEQ multiplex PCR. The sample has a few hundred thousand clones, around 86% seen once. The sequence came from a young woman in good health and CMV-seronegative. The chain employs TRBV9 and TRBJ2-7, with TRBD2 matching over 9 bases. Sequenced sample: PBMCs. The CDR3 spells CASSLNSGSGYEQYF. As DNA, the CDR3 is TGTGCCAGCAGCCTTAATAGCGGGAGCGGATACGAGCAGTACTTC.